These T cell receptor beta chains were read from a single sample in a study of Graves' ophthalmopathy and Graves' hyperthyroidism. TCRdb called the multiplex PCR reads again in MiXCR, with one record for every CDR3 protein. The table lists about 220,000 distinct CDR3 sequences, about a fifth of them singletons. Material: peripheral blood. The receptors stem from a woman between 50 and 59 years old with Graves' ophthalmopathy. CDR3s include the opening cysteine and the closing phenylalanine or tryptophan. D genes are given only for firm matches. The size entry is marked missing in some rows and otherwise reads once, few, many or a size class.

size | J | V | D | DNA | CDR3
many | TRBJ1-2 | TRBV28 | NA | TGTGCCAGCAGTTCGTCCGGGGCGCGAGGGGGCTACACCTTC | CASSSSGARGGYTF
many | TRBJ2-7 | TRBV13 | TRBD2 | TGTGCCAGCAGCTCCATACTAGCGGGACCGTACGAGCAGTACTTC | CASSSILAGPYEQYF
few | TRBJ2-5 | TRBV19 | TRBD2 | TGTGCCAGTAGAACTAGCGGTCAAGAGACCCAGTACTTC | CASRTSGQETQYF
many | TRBJ1-3 | TRBV29-1 | NA | TGCAGCGTTGGGGTTGGAAACACCATATATTTT | CSVGVGNTIYF
many | TRBJ2-7 | TRBV20-1 | NA | TGCAGTGCAAGTTGGGACATCCAGGCGAGGCAGTACTTC | CSASWDIQARQYF
NA | TRBJ1-3 | TRBV7-2 | NA | TGTGCCAGCAGCTCGTCTTTCTCTGGAAACACCATATATTTT | CASSSSFSGNTIYF
few | TRBJ2-5 | TRBV28 | NA | TGTGCCAGTCGCACTGGGGGGGCCCGACAAGAGACCCAGTACTTC | CASRTGGARQETQYF
many | TRBJ1-1 | TRBV29-1 | NA | TGCAGCGTGGCTAAACCTTTGAACACTGAAGCTTTCTTT | CSVAKPLNTEAFF
many | TRBJ1-3 | TRBV12-3/TRBV12-4 | NA | TGTGCCAGCAGTTTATTTCCCCCGAGCTCTGGAAACACCATATATTTT | CASSLFPPSSGNTIYF
once | TRBJ2-2 | TRBV6-2/TRBV6-3 | TRBD2 | TGTGCCAGCAGCGCAACTAGCGGGGGCAACACCGGGGAGCTGTTTTTT | CASSATSGGNTGELFF
many | TRBJ2-7 | TRBV28 | TRBD2 | TGTGCCAGCAGTAAGACTAGCGGGAGGTCGTACGAGCAGTACTTC | CASSKTSGRSYEQYF
many | TRBJ1-1 | TRBV18 | NA | TGTGCCAGCTCACCTCCCAGGGAGAACACTGAAGCTTTCTTT | CASSPPRENTEAFF
many | TRBJ2-2 | TRBV24-1 | TRBD2 | TGTGCCACCAGTGATCCCCCGGGGCGGGGGAAGAACACCGGGGAGCTGTTTTTT | CATSDPPGRGKNTGELFF
few | TRBJ2-2 | TRBV11-1 | TRBD2 | TGTGCCAGCAGCTCGGGACTAGCGGGCCCCACCGGGGAGCTGTTTTTT | CASSSGLAGPTGELFF
many | TRBJ1-2 | TRBV12-3/TRBV12-4 | NA | TGTGCCAGCAGTGTAAACTGGGCTGGCTACACCTTC | CASSVNWAGYTF
many | TRBJ2-5 | TRBV3-1 | NA | TGTGCCAGCAGCCAAAACGCTGCGGAAGAGACCCAGTACTTC | CASSQNAAEETQYF
many | TRBJ2-5 | TRBV30 | TRBD1 | TGTGCCTGGAGTGTATCCGACAGGGACCAAGAGACCCAGTACTTC | CAWSVSDRDQETQYF
many | TRBJ1-2 | TRBV5-1 | NA | TGCGCCAGCACTCCGGGGGGAGGCTATGGCTACACCTTC | CASTPGGGYGYTF
NA | TRBJ1-2 | TRBV2 | NA | TGTGCCAGCAGTGGGGGGGTTGGGGGAAACAACTATGGCTACACCTTC | CASSGGVGGNNYGYTF
NA | TRBJ1-1 | TRBV6-2/TRBV6-3 | NA | TGTGCCAGCATAGCGATCCCGAACACTGAAGCTTTCTTT | CASIAIPNTEAFF
many | TRBJ2-5 | TRBV7-6 | NA | TGTGCCAGCAGCCCCAGTGGGCTGCTCCAAGAGACCCAGTACTTC | CASSPSGLLQETQYF
NA | TRBJ2-7 | TRBV19 | NA | TGTGCCAGTAGTTTGCAGGGTTTCGGCTACGAGCAGTACTTC | CASSLQGFGYEQYF
many | TRBJ2-5 | TRBV12-3/TRBV12-4 | TRBD1 | TGTGCCAGCAGTTACAGGGGGCGGGAGACCCAGTACTTC | CASSYRGRETQYF
few | TRBJ1-2 | TRBV11-2 | NA | TGTGCCAGCAGCGCTCGGGGGCCCTACTATGGCTACACCTTC | CASSARGPYYGYTF
many | TRBJ1-1 | TRBV7-9 | NA | TGTGCCAGCAGCCACGGGACGACTGAAGCTTTCTTT | CASSHGTTEAFF
NA | TRBJ1-5 | TRBV6-1 | NA | TGTGCCAGCAGTGAAGTAGGACAGCTTTTATATCAGCCCCAGCATTTT | CASSEVGQLLYQPQHF
many | TRBJ2-5 | TRBV15 | TRBD1 | TGTGCCACCAGGCCGACAGGGGAGACCCAGTACTTC | CATRPTGETQYF
many | TRBJ2-2 | TRBV20-1 | TRBD2 | TGCAGTGCTAGAAAAAGCGGGAGGGTCGGCACCGGGGAGCTGTTTTTT | CSARKSGRVGTGELFF
many | TRBJ2-6 | TRBV28 | TRBD2 | TGTGCCAGCAGTTTTAGCGGGAGGCCTGGGGCCAACGTCCTGACTTTC | CASSFSGRPGANVLTF
many | TRBJ2-7 | TRBV6-2/TRBV6-3 | TRBD2 | TGTGCCAGCCTCCTCGGACTAGCGGGAGTCGAGCAGTACTTC | CASLLGLAGVEQYF
NA | TRBJ2-7 | TRBV19 | TRBD2 | TGTGCCAGTAGTTTTGGGCGGGGGAGCTCCTACGAGCAGTACTTC | CASSFGRGSSYEQYF
many | TRBJ1-5 | TRBV2 | NA | TGTGCCAGCAGTGAACCCGGCAGCCGCGCCAATCAGCCCCAGCATTTT | CASSEPGSRANQPQHF
few | TRBJ2-7 | TRBV6-5 | NA | TGTGCCAGCAGTTACCCAGGGGCGGGCGAGCAGTACTTC | CASSYPGAGEQYF
many | TRBJ2-5 | TRBV25-1 | NA | TGTGCCAGCACTGACGGGAGAATCATGGAGACCCAGTACTTC | CASTDGRIMETQYF
NA | TRBJ2-7 | TRBV30 | TRBD2 | TGTGCCTGGAGTCCCCTAGCGGGAGCTGGCTACGAGCAGTACTTC | CAWSPLAGAGYEQYF
few | TRBJ2-2 | TRBV7-9 | NA | TGTGCCAGCAGCCCAGGGGCCAGAAACACCGGGGAGCTGTTTTTT | CASSPGARNTGELFF
many | TRBJ1-3 | TRBV6-1 | NA | TGTGCCAGCAGCGCCTCGGGAACCTCTGGAAACACCATATATTTT | CASSASGTSGNTIYF
many | TRBJ2-4 | TRBV5-1 | TRBD2 | TGCGCCAGCAGCCGCCAGGGACTAGCGGGAGAAGTCGGGTACTTC | CASSRQGLAGEVGYF
NA | TRBJ2-7 | TRBV29-1 | TRBD1 | TGCAGCGTGGCGAACAGGGGCAGCTACGAGCAGTACTTC | CSVANRGSYEQYF
many | TRBJ2-7 | TRBV5-1 | TRBD1 | TGCGCCAGCAGCTTGGGACAGGGATTATACGAGCAGTACTTC | CASSLGQGLYEQYF
many | TRBJ1-5 | TRBV6-5 | TRBD1 | TGTGCCAGCAGGACGGGACAGGGGTTTGAGCAGCCCCAGCATTTT | CASRTGQGFEQPQHF